Shown below are 30 T cell receptor beta chains from a single sample sequenced in a study of blood T cell repertoires in COVID-19. Produced via immunoSEQ multiplex PCR; TCRdb's table is partial and in-frame only. This table holds tens of thousands of clones, 65% to 85% found once. The specimen was peripheral blood. These receptors all come from a human donor in a cohort sampled during active COVID-19.

V gene TRBV7-8 combines with J gene TRBJ2-4; 8 bases are shared with TRBD1. Germline assignment: CDR1 SGHVS and CDR2 FQNEAQ. After removal of 1 base from V and 2 bases from J, the junction contained 10 bases not matched to a gene. This CDR3 comprises 18 residues. CDR3 protein: CASSLGTGSDRPKNIQYF. The CDR3 DNA reads TGTGCCAGCAGCTTAGGGACAGGGTCCGACCGGCCCAAAAACATTCAGTACTTC.

The rearrangement joins TRBV5-1 to TRBJ2-3, with D possibly being TRBD1 (5 bases). V lost 0 bases and J 3 bases, leaving 11 bases between the germline ends. The CDR3 loop spans 15 amino acids. The germline CDR1 and CDR2 sequences are SGHRS and YFSETQ. CDR3 residues: CASSLVGVGTDTQYF. DNA for the CDR3: TGCGCCAGCAGCTTGGTAGGGGTTGGAACAGATACGCAGTATTTT.

The rearrangement links TRBV24-1 to TRBJ2-3, with D possibly matching TRBD1 (6 bases). Looked up from germline, CDR1 is KGHDR and CDR2 is SFDVKD. This CDR3 is 14 amino acids long. Trimming stripped 3 bases from V and 4 bases from J, with 10 bases between. The CDR3 DNA reads TGTGCCACCAGTGATACCGGGACATCAGATACGCAGTATTTT. It is translated as CATSDTGTSDTQYF.

This chain links TRBV6-5 with TRBJ1-2, with 7 bases that match TRBD1. Unmatched junction bases numbered 4, after V lost 7 bases and J lost 2 bases. CDR3 size: 13 residues. Germline CDR1 and CDR2: MNHEY and SVGAGI. Here the CDR3 reads CASTKGQNYGYTF. CDR3 bases: TGTGCCAGCACCAAGGGACAGAACTATGGCTACACCTTC.

The V gene is TRBV7-9, the J gene TRBJ2-5; 7 nucleotides match TRBD1. The CDR3 has 16 residues. Germline CDR1 is SEHNR and CDR2 is FQNEAQ (reference sequence). V shed 6 bases, J shed 5 bases, and the junction held 15 bases outside the gene matches. CDR3 sequence (DNA): TGTGCCAGCAGTGTAGAGAGGGCAGGGGGTTCGGAGACCCAGTACTTC. This gives the protein CASSVERAGGSETQYF.

This clone was picked up a small number of times. The chain uses TRBV14 and TRBJ1-6, with D unclear. V was shortened by 1 base and J by 10 bases, with 14 bases between the two germline ends. CDR1 and CDR2 (germline): SGHDN, FVKESK. The CDR3 runs to 15 residues. Written as DNA, the CDR3 is TGTGCCAGCAGCCAAGCCAGGCCTTCTCACTCACCCCTCCACTTT. Translating it yields CASSQARPSHSPLHF.

This clone appeared a single time. The chain joins TRBV9 to TRBJ2-3; 12 positions match TRBD2. Germline V gene lookup returns CDR1 SGDLS and CDR2 YYNGEE. The junction had 2 bases not matched to a gene; V was cut back by 3 bases and J by 3 bases. CDR3 length: 15 residues. The CDR3 DNA reads as TGTGCCAGCAGCGCGGGGACTAGCGGGACAGATACGCAGTATTTT. Protein product: CASSAGTSGTDTQYF.

V usage is TRBV7-3 and J usage is TRBJ2-3; 7 nucleotides line up with TRBD2. This CDR3 spans 15 amino acids. V was pared by 1 base and J by 0 bases, with 1 base of the junction left unmatched. CDR1 is SGHTA and CDR2 is FQGTGA in the germline V gene. This chain's CDR3 is CASSLRGGSTDTQYF. In nucleotides, the CDR3 is TGTGCCAGCAGCTTAAGGGGGGGTAGCACAGATACGCAGTATTTT.

The V call is TRBV28, the J call TRBJ2-7; possibly TRBD1 for D (5 bases). Germline assignment: CDR1 MDHEN and CDR2 SYDVKM. With 2 bases removed from V and 4 bases from J, the gap between germline ends came to 12 bases. The CDR3 consists of 14 residues. Here the CDR3 DNA reads TGTGCCAGCAGTTTAGAGGCAGGGAAGTACGAGCAGTACTTC. This sequence encodes CASSLEAGKYEQYF.

The chain uses TRBV4-1 and TRBJ2-7, with 8 bases fitting TRBD1. This CDR3 is 15 amino acids long. V shed 3 bases, J shed 2 bases, and the junction held 6 bases outside the gene matches. Germline lookup yields CDR1 MGHRA and CDR2 YSYEKL. This CDR3 reads CASSQRTGIAYEQYF. The DNA for the CDR3 is TGCGCCAGCAGCCAGAGGACAGGGATTGCCTACGAGCAGTACTTC.

The sample holds one count of this clone. J is TRBJ1-2 and V is TRBV19; 9 nucleotides agree with TRBD1. The CDR3 length is 14 residues. Per germline, CDR1 LNHDA and CDR2 SQIVND (reference sequence). The V segment lost 4 bases and the J segment 8 bases; nucleotides outside the gene matches: 8. The CDR3 DNA reads as TGTGCCAGTAGTACCCGGGGACAGGGATGGGGCTACACCTTC. Protein: CASSTRGQGWGYTF.

This chain links TRBV3-1 (or the pseudogene TRBV3-2) with TRBJ2-3, with D possibly TRBD2 on 6 matching bases. V was clipped by 4 bases and J by 4 bases, with 21 bases between them. Germline V gene data show CDR1 as LGHDT and CDR2 as YNNKEL (reference sequence). The CDR3 loop spans 17 amino acids. CDR3 sequence: CASSRNPTRGTPDTQYF. The CDR3 DNA follows: TGTGCCAGCAGCCGGAACCCGACTAGGGGAACCCCAGATACGCAGTATTTT.

V is TRBV5-4 and J is TRBJ2-1; possibly TRBD2 for D (6 bases). CDR1 and CDR2 from the germline V gene are SGHNT and YYREEE (reference sequence). The length of the CDR3 is 14 residues. V was cut by 0 bases and J by 3 bases, with 7 bases left in between. The CDR3 DNA is TGTGCCAGCAGCTTGGGGGGGGACTACAATGAGCAGTTCTTC. Protein sequence: CASSLGGDYNEQFF.

This sequence joins TRBV7-9 and TRBJ2-6; 7 positions agree with TRBD1. The length of the CDR3 is 17 residues. Germline loops: CDR1 SEHNR, CDR2 FQNEAQ (reference sequence). V gave up 0 bases and J gave up 4 bases; unmatched junction bases: 6. CDR3 bases: TGTGCCAGCAGCTTAGCATCGACAGGGTGGGGGGCCAACGTCCTGACTTTC. Its protein is CASSLASTGWGANVLTF.

This chain uses TRBV7-2 with TRBJ1-5, with TRBD1 matching 9 bases. Losses at the gene ends were 0 bases for V and 6 bases for J; bases not matched to a gene: 9. CDR1 and CDR2 (germline): SGHTA, FQGNSA. The CDR3 spans 17 residues. The CDR3 is CASSLATGGIRGQPQHF. CDR3 coding DNA: TGTGCCAGCAGCTTAGCGACAGGGGGTATAAGGGGTCAGCCCCAGCATTTT.

The chain couples TRBV3-1 (or the pseudogene TRBV3-2) to TRBJ2-1, with D perhaps matching TRBD1 (6 bases). V lost 4 bases, J lost 2 bases, and 15 bases lay in between. This CDR3 has 16 amino acids. Germline values: CDR1 LGHDT, CDR2 YNNKEL (reference sequence). CDR3 DNA: TGTGCCAGCAGCCTCCGACAGGCGTCGCCCTACAATGAGCAGTTCTTC. The encoded protein is CASSLRQASPYNEQFF.

The V call is TRBV28, the J call TRBJ2-4; D is unresolved. Germline CDR1 is MDHEN and CDR2 is SYDVKM. The CDR3 spans 15 residues. V was clipped by 2 bases and J by 0 bases, with 8 bases between them. CDR3 sequence (DNA): TGTGCCAGCAGTTTAGGGCAACTAGCCAAAAACATTCAGTACTTC. Amino acid sequence: CASSLGQLAKNIQYF. Looking up the rest from reference TRBV28 and TRBJ2-4 gives the full variable domain: DVKVTQSSRYLVKRTGEKVFLECVQDMDHENMFWYRQDPGLGLRLIYFSYDVKMKEKGDIPEGYSVSREKKERFSLILESASTNQTSMYLCASSLGQLAKNIQYFGAGTRLSVL.

The rearrangement uses TRBV29-1 and TRBJ2-7, with 9 bases identical to TRBD1. CDR1 is SQVTM, CDR2 ANQGSEA, per germline. CDR3 length equals 13 residues. The V segment lost 4 bases and the J segment 5 bases; nucleotides outside the gene matches: 6. CDR3 bases: TGCAGCGTTGGGGGACAGGGATCGGACGAGCAGTACTTC. Protein product: CSVGGQGSDEQYF.

The chain has TRBV4-3 and TRBJ2-7; 11 nucleotides agree with TRBD2. CDR1 and CDR2 (germline): LGHNA, YSLEER. The CDR3 covers 16 residues. V was clipped by 0 bases and J by 2 bases; unmatched bases: 3. CDR3 sequence reads: CASSQDRLAGTYEQYF. The CDR3 region has the DNA TGCGCCAGCAGCCAAGATCGACTAGCGGGGACCTACGAGCAGTACTTC.

The CDR3 nucleotides are TGTGCCAGTAGTCCTGGGACTTCCCCCCGGGAAGATACGCAGTATTTT. Amino acids: CASSPGTSPREDTQYF. This chain connects TRBV19 to TRBJ2-3; tentatively, D is TRBD2 (6 bases). The CDR3 has 16 residues. V lost 5 bases and J lost 5, with 20 bases in between. Germline V gives CDR1 LNHDA, CDR2 SQIVND (reference sequence).

The V call is TRBV6-5, the J call TRBJ2-2; maybe TRBD1 (7 bases). This CDR3 has 14 amino acids. Trimming took off 8 bases at V and 0 bases at J, with 10 bases between the two ends. CDR1 and CDR2 (germline): MNHEY, SVGAGI. The CDR3 coding sequence is TGTGCCAGCCGGGGGACAGCGAACACCGGGGAGCTGTTTTTT. This gives the protein CASRGTANTGELFF.

The chain recombines TRBV18 with TRBJ2-2; unclear D gene. V shed 8 bases and J shed 0 bases, with 13 bases lying between them. Germline V gene sequence: CDR1 KGHSH, CDR2 LQKENI. The CDR3 is made up of 15 amino acids. CDR3 nucleotide sequence: TGTGCCAGCGGTCCCAGTGCTGCGAACACCGGGGAGCTGTTTTTT. Amino acids: CASGPSAANTGELFF.

In this sample, this clone turned up once. The rearrangement links TRBV11-2 to TRBJ2-3; D unclear. V was shortened by 5 bases and J by 3 bases, with 6 bases between the two germline ends. The CDR3 spans 12 residues. In germline, CDR1 is SGHAT, CDR2 FQNNGV. The CDR3 sequence is CASSPSTDTQYF. The CDR3 coding sequence is TGTGCCAGCAGCCCCTCTACAGATACGCAGTATTTT. Full variable domain (missing parts from reference TRBV11-2 and TRBJ2-3): EAGVAQSPRYKIIEKRQSVAFWCNPISGHATLYWYQQILGQGPKLLIQFQNNGVVDDSQLPKDRFSAERLKGVDSTLKIQPAKLEDSAVYLCASSPSTDTQYFGPGTRLTVL.

CDR3 loop: CASSPGGRGYEQYF. CDR3 DNA sequence: TGTGCCAGCTCACCCGGGGGGAGAGGCTACGAGCAGTACTTC. The chain has TRBV18 and TRBJ2-7, with 7 bases lining up with TRBD2. Germline CDR1 is KGHSH and CDR2 is LQKENI. V lost 3 bases and J lost 3; bases outside the gene matches: 5. The CDR3 is 14 residues long. The full variable domain, with the rest looked up from reference TRBV18 and TRBJ2-7, is NAGVMQNPRHLVRRRGQEARLRCSPMKGHSHVYWYRQLPEEGLKFMVYLQKENIIDESGMPKERFSAEFPKEGPSILRIQQVVRGDSAAYFCASSPGGRGYEQYFGPGTRLTVT.

This rearrangement joins TRBV18 to TRBJ2-4, with 9 bases aligning to TRBD1. The germline V gene has CDR1 KGHSH and CDR2 LQKENI. This CDR3 comprises 13 residues. V lost 6 bases, J lost 9 bases, and 6 bases stayed unmatched. The CDR3 here is CASSNRGQGIQYF. For the CDR3, the DNA is TGTGCCAGCTCGAACAGGGGGCAAGGCATTCAGTACTTC.

J is TRBJ1-2 and V is TRBV5-1; D is possibly TRBD1 (5 bases). Looked up from germline, CDR1 is SGHRS and CDR2 is YFSETQ. This CDR3 is built from 13 residues. V gave up 0 bases and J gave up 7 bases, with 10 bases separating them. CDR3 amino acids: CASSLGEGVGYTF. For the CDR3, the DNA is TGCGCCAGCAGCTTGGGCGAAGGGGTTGGCTACACCTTC.

This clone came up once. J is TRBJ2-1 and V is TRBV4-1, with TRBD1 identical over 8 bases. The CDR3 is made up of 15 amino acids. V shed 4 bases, J shed 4 bases, and the junction held 6 bases outside the gene matches. CDR1 MGHRA and CDR2 YSYEKL come from the germline V gene. The DNA for the CDR3 is TGCGCCAGCAGCCGAACCACAGGGGGTTACAATGAGCAGTTCTTC. It translates to CASSRTTGGYNEQFF.

This sequence joins TRBV19 and TRBJ1-4; TRBD1 matches at 8 bases. The CDR3 is 15 amino acids. Germline CDR1 reads LNHDA; CDR2 reads SQIVND (reference sequence). V lost 5 bases, J lost 8 bases, and 10 bases stayed unmatched. CDR3 nucleotides: TGTGCCAGTAGTCCAAGACAGGGGCGGCAGGAAAAACTGTTTTTT. Encoded protein: CASSPRQGRQEKLFF.

The chain links TRBV7-3 to TRBJ2-2, with D tentatively TRBD2 (5 bases). CDR1 and CDR2 from the germline V gene are SGHTA and FQGTGA. V was pared by 6 bases and J by 6 bases, with 14 bases between. CDR3 size: 14 residues. In nucleotides, the CDR3 is TGTGCCAGCAGACATACGACCGGGGCCGGGGAGCTGTTTTTT. Its translation: CASRHTTGAGELFF.

The chain links TRBV7-9 to TRBJ2-3; a possible D gene is TRBD2 (5 bases). CDR3 length: 15 amino acids. CDR1 is SEHNR, CDR2 FQNEAQ, per germline (reference sequence). V lost 0 bases, J lost 4 bases, and 11 bases lay in between. Written as DNA, the CDR3 is TGTGCCAGCAGCTTAGCTGAGGGCTCGGCAGATACGCAGTATTTT. Protein: CASSLAEGSADTQYF.